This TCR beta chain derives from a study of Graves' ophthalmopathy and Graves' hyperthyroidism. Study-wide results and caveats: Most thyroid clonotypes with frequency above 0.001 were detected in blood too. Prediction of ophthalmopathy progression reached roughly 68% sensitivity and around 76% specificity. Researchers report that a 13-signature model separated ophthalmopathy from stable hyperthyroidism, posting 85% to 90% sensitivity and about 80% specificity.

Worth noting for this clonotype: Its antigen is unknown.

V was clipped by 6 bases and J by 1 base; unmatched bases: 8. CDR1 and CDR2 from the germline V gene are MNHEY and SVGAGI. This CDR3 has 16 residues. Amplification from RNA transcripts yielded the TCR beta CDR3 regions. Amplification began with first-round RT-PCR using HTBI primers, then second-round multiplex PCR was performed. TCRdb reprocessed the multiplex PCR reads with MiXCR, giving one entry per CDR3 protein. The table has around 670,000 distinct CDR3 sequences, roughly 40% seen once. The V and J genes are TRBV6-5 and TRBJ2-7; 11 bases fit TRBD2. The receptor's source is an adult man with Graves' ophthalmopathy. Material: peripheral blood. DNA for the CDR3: TGTGCCAGCAGCCGAACTAGCGGGGGCTTTTCCTACGAGCAGTACTTC. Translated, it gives CASSRTSGGFSYEQYF.